This paragraph covers one T cell receptor beta chain sequence. Assay used: immunoSEQ multiplex PCR; TCRdb lists only in-frame clones, some missing. The sample contains about 100,000 clones, about 89% of which appear only once. This record comes from a study of control samples from healthy donors and cancer patients. The CDR3 consists of 15 residues. Trimming shortened V by 6 bases and J by 0 bases, and 14 bases separated the two germline ends. Germline V gives CDR1 MDHEN, CDR2 SYDVKM. This clonotype was sampled from a man younger than 40 in good health. The chain carries TRBV28 and TRBJ1-1; a weak D match, TRBD1 (5 bases). Sequenced input: blood. The CDR3 here is CASSTTGGMNTEAFF. The CDR3 DNA reads TGTGCCAGCAGCACCACCGGGGGGATGAACACTGAAGCTTTCTTT. The full variable domain, its missing parts supplied by reference TRBV28 and TRBJ1-1, is DVKVTQSSRYLVKRTGEKVFLECVQDMDHENMFWYRQDPGLGLRLIYFSYDVKMKEKGDIPEGYSVSREKKERFSLILESASTNQTSMYLCASSTTGGMNTEAFFGQGTRLTVV.